This is a list of T cell receptor beta chains from one sample in a study of T cell responses to AZD1222 COVID-19 vaccine. Sequencing used immunoSEQ multiplex PCR; TCRdb keeps in-frame clones, though not all of them. The data hold about 120,000 clones, with roughly 84% observed a single time. Sequenced here: peripheral blood, sampled on day 0 of AZD1222 vaccination. The source is an adult in good health. CDR3s include the opening cysteine and the closing phenylalanine or tryptophan.

J | V | CDR3
TRBJ1-6 | TRBV7-8 | CASSLDPNSPLHF
TRBJ2-7 | TRBV19 | CGGYSYEQYF
TRBJ1-5 | TRBV9 | CASSPSHRGSSNQPQHF
TRBJ1-2 | TRBV6-2/TRBV6-3 | CASSYSGRGSGYGYTF
TRBJ1-1 | TRBV10-2 | CATQGQGNTEAFF
TRBJ2-1 | TRBV7-9 | CASSLKSGDEQFF
TRBJ1-3 | TRBV2 | CASSQTGTGTIYF
TRBJ2-3 | TRBV9 | CASSLIAGGWQADTQYF
TRBJ1-2 | TRBV19 | CASSIVMKRYGYTF
TRBJ2-7 | TRBV19 | CASSAGTGSSYEQYF
TRBJ2-5 | TRBV7-8 | CASSPDSQETQYF
TRBJ1-2 | TRBV4-1 | CASSQGGGYTF
TRBJ1-2 | TRBV25-1 | CASSPQQTGGYTF
TRBJ2-2 | TRBV9 | CASSVASRTDTGELFF
TRBJ1-2 | TRBV10-3 | CAISAGLDGYTF
TRBJ2-1 | TRBV12-5 | CASGFHLPGRSSYNEQFF
TRBJ2-2 | TRBV7-9 | CASSRDRLNTGELFF
TRBJ2-7 | TRBV5-4 | CASSLVGGDSYEQYF
TRBJ1-2 | TRBV6-6 | CASSLDSLRYGYTF
TRBJ2-4 | TRBV5-4 | CASSFQGLAKNIQYF
TRBJ1-4 | TRBV19 | CASSSRDRLLEKLFF
TRBJ1-2 | TRBV29-1 | CSVGDRDDYGYTF